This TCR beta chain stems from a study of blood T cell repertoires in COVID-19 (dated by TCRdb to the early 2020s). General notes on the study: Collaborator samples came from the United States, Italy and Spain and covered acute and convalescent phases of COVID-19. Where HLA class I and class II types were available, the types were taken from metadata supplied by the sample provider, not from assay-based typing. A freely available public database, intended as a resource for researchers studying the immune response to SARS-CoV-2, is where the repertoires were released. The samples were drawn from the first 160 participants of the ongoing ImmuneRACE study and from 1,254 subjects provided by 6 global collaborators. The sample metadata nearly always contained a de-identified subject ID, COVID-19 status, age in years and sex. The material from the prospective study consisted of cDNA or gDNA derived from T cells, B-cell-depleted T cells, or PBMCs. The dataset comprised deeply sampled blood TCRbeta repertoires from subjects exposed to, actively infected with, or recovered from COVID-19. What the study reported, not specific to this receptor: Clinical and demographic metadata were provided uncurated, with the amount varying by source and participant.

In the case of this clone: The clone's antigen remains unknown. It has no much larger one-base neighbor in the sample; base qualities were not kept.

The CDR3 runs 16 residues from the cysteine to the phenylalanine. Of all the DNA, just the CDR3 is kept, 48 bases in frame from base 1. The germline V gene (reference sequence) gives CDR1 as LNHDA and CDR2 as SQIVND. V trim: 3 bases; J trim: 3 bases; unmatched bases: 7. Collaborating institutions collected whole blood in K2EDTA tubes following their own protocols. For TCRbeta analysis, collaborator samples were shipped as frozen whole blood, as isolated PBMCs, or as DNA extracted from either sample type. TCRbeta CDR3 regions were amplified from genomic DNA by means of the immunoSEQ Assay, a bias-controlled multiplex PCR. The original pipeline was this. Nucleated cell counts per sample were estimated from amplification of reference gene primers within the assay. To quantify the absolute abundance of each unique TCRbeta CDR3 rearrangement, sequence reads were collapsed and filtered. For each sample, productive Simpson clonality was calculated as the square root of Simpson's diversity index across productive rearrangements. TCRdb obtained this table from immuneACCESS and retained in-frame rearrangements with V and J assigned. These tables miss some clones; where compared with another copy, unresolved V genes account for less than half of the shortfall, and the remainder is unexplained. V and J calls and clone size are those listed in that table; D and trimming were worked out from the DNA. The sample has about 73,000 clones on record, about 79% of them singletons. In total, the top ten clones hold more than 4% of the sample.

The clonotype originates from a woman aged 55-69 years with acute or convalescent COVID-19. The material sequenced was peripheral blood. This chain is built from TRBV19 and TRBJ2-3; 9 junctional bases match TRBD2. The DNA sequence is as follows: TGTGCCAGTAGTATCGCTTTCGGACTAGCGACAGATACGCAGTATTTT. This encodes CASSIAFGLATDTQYF.